This T cell receptor beta chain was captured in a study of T cells in Graves' hyperthyroidism and ophthalmopathy. Study observations and caveats: Most expanded thyroid clonotypes above 0.001 also appeared in blood.

Researchers amplified the TCR beta CDR3 regions from RNA transcripts. HTBI primers were the set used in a first-round RT-PCR of the TCR CDR3. Each CDR3 protein gets one entry after TCRdb re-called the multiplex PCR reads with MiXCR. The data contain a few hundred thousand distinct CDR3 sequences, 12% to 15% of them seen just once; the ten biggest clones take up 34%. Germline-derived CDR1 and CDR2 are MNHNS and SASEGT. CDR3 length equals 16 residues. The V end lost 1 base, the J end lost 3 bases, and 13 bases lay between the germline ends. This clonotype was recorded many times. The antigen is not known. Lactation, pregnancy, other autoimmune disease or uncontrolled infection led to exclusion of patients.

The receptor was derived from a woman aged 40 to 50 with Graves' ophthalmopathy. Sequencing was performed on blood. This chain connects TRBV6-1 to TRBJ1-3; D is uncertain. The CDR3 region is CASSEDRPTFGNTIYF. CDR3 bases: TGTGCCAGCAGTGAAGACCGGCCTACCTTTGGAAACACCATATATTTT.